This T cell receptor (beta chain) appears in the sequencing data of a study of spatial heterogeneity in lung cancer. Study details: More beta-chain than alpha-chain sequences were consistently detected.

Specified time point: sample taken at primary tumor resection. Unsorted whole RNA samples from tumor, nontumor lung or frozen PBMC were sequenced. V was pared by 5 bases and J by 0 bases, with 11 bases between. CDR1 and CDR2 (germline): ENHRY, SYGVKD. The CDR3 runs to 15 residues. MiXCR, applied by TCRdb to the 5' RACE reads, yields one record per CDR3 protein. The data show some 37,000 distinct CDR3 sequences, less than 8.5% seen once. J is TRBJ1-5 and V is TRBV10-3; a possible D gene is TRBD1 (5 bases). This TCR was sampled from a female donor with early-stage non-small cell lung cancer. Material: PBMCs, obtained at surgery. This CDR3 reads CAISPRGDSNQPQHF. CDR3 sequence (DNA): TGTGCCATCAGTCCTCGGGGGGATAGCAATCAGCCCCAGCATTTT.